Listed here are 22 T cell receptor beta chains from one sample, sequenced in a study of regulatory T cells in long-lasting Graves disease. Researchers made TCR beta libraries by using iRepertoire HTBI primers and running Arm-PCR on CDR3 regions. TCRdb independently ran MiXCR on the multiplex PCR reads; one entry per CDR3 protein. Among fewer than 350,000 distinct CDR3 sequences, about a sixth were seen once, and the ten largest hold about 38%. Time point reported: newly diagnosed GD, antithyroid drugs for less than 3 months. RNA extracted from PBMCs served as the sequencing template. The material sequenced was peripheral blood mononuclear cells (PBMCs), taken at new diagnosis, from a patient treated with antithyroid drugs. These receptors originate from a female donor with Graves disease.

The J gene is TRBJ1-5, the V gene TRBV6-1, with a weak D call TRBD1 (5 bases). V was cut by 3 bases and J by 4 bases, with 13 bases left in between. CDR1 MNHNS and CDR2 SASEGT come from the germline V gene. The length of the CDR3 is 15 residues. The CDR3 protein is CASSEYQGGNQPQHF. The CDR3 bases are TGTGCCAGCAGTGAGTACCAGGGAGGAAATCAGCCCCAGCATTTT.

The rearrangement uses TRBV7-2 and TRBJ2-3, with 13 bases lining up with TRBD2. Trimming took 5 bases from V and 5 from J; bases not matched to a gene: 10. Germline V gene data show CDR1 as SGHTA and CDR2 as FQGNSA. CDR3 length equals 17 residues. The CDR3 coding sequence is TGTGCCAGCAGCCTCTTACTAGCGGGAGGGCCGGAAGATACGCAGTATTTT. Translating it yields CASSLLLAGGPEDTQYF.

This clonotype came up a few times. The genes are TRBV5-1 and TRBJ1-2; the match to TRBD1 covers 9 bases. This CDR3 contains 14 residues. The J segment lost 1 base and the V segment lost 4 bases, leaving 2 bases of the junction unmatched. The V gene's germline CDR1 is SGHRS and CDR2 YFSETQ. In DNA form, the CDR3 reads TGCGCCAGCAGCGAGGGACAGGGTAACTATGGCTACACCTTC. It codes for CASSEGQGNYGYTF. Drawing the rest from reference TRBV5-1 and TRBJ1-2, the complete variable domain is KAGVTQTPRYLIKTRGQQVTLSCSPISGHRSVSWYQQTPGQGLQFLFEYFSETQRNKGNFPGRFSGRQFSNSRSEMNVSTLELGDSALYLCASSEGQGNYGYTFGSGTRLTVV.

This clonotype appeared many times. This chain joins TRBV12-3 or TRBV12-4 and TRBJ2-3; 8 bases are shared with TRBD2. This CDR3 is 11 amino acids long. Trimming at V came to 7 bases and at J to 8 bases, leaving 2 bases not matched to a gene. CDR3 nucleotide sequence: TGTGCCAGCATCAGCGGGGGTACGCAGTATTTT. This gives the protein CASISGGTQYF.

This clonotype was counted at least ten times. This chain connects TRBV5-1 to TRBJ2-2, with a possible D match to TRBD1 (6 bases). The CDR3 length is 15 residues. Germline V gives CDR1 SGHRS, CDR2 YFSETQ. Between the trimmed V and J ends, which lost 5 bases and 5 bases, there was a span of 16 bases. The CDR3 loop is CASSLTGDQTGELFF. The CDR3 nucleotides read TGCGCCAGCAGTCTGACAGGAGATCAGACCGGGGAGCTGTTTTTT.

V and J are TRBV10-3 and TRBJ2-5; a weak D match, TRBD1 (7 bases). V lost 6 bases to trimming and J lost 5 bases, with 13 bases between them. The CDR3 loop spans 13 amino acids. Per the germline V gene, CDR1 is ENHRY and CDR2 is SYGVKD. CDR3 coding DNA: TGTGCCATCAGCACAGGGGAGGAGGAGACCCAGTACTTC. Protein sequence: CAISTGEEETQYF.

The CDR3: CASSTGLAYNEQFF. The CDR3 DNA reads TGTGCCAGCAGTACCGGACTAGCGTACAATGAGCAGTTCTTC. The chain uses TRBV28 and TRBJ2-1; the match to TRBD2 covers 9 bases. The J segment lost 4 bases and the V segment lost 5 bases, leaving 3 bases of the junction unmatched. CDR1 MDHEN and CDR2 SYDVKM come from the germline V gene. The CDR3 length is 14 residues.

This clonotype was seen at least ten times. The chain links TRBV9 to TRBJ2-5; D perhaps matches TRBD1 (5 bases). Germline V CDR1 and CDR2: SGDLS, YYNGEE. V gave up 2 bases and J gave up 5 bases, with 10 bases separating them. The CDR3 runs to 13 residues. CDR3 sequence reads: CASSVDSTETQYF. The CDR3 coding sequence is TGTGCCAGCAGCGTCGACAGTACGGAGACCCAGTACTTC.

This clonotype was observed at least ten times. The V gene is TRBV6-5, the J gene TRBJ2-5, with D uncertain. Germline V gene sequence: CDR1 MNHEY, CDR2 SVGAGI. This CDR3 contains 14 residues. Trimming took off 2 bases at V and 1 base at J, with 8 bases between the two ends. The CDR3 bases are TGTGCCAGCAGTTACGATATAGCCCAAGAGACCCAGTACTTC. As protein: CASSYDIAQETQYF.

Concerning this clonotype: With a much larger clone just one base away, this may be a read error. The CDR3 DNA is TGTGCCAGCAGCGGACAGGGTGAACGAGAGACCCAGTACTTC. As protein: CASSGQGERETQYF. The V gene is TRBV12-3 or TRBV12-4, the J gene TRBJ2-5; 8 bases are a match to TRBD1. This CDR3 has 14 amino acids. Germline trimming cut 6 bases from V and 4 bases from J; bases unmatched to any gene: 7.

V and J are TRBV6-1 and TRBJ1-1; no firm D call. CDR3 length: 12 amino acids. Trimming cost V 11 bases and J 1 base, with 11 bases left between them. The germline gives CDR1 MNHNS, CDR2 SASEGT. DNA for the CDR3: TGTGCCGGCCAGGACCCGAACACTGAAGCTTTCTTT. This codes for CAGQDPNTEAFF.

This chain connects TRBV11-3 to TRBJ2-1; 7 bases agree with TRBD2. Germline V gives CDR1 SGHNT, CDR2 YENEEA. Trimming at V came to 5 bases and at J to 4 bases, leaving 8 bases not matched to a gene. The CDR3 is 15 amino acids. CDR3 sequence: CASSQVLAVYNEQFF. In DNA, the CDR3 is TGTGCCAGCAGCCAAGTTCTAGCGGTATACAATGAGCAGTTCTTC.

This clonotype was seen at least ten times. This chain links TRBV12-3 or TRBV12-4 with TRBJ2-1; 15 nucleotides agree with TRBD2. Trimming cost V 5 bases and J 6 bases; bases outside gene matches: 8. The CDR3 length is 17 residues. CDR3 coding DNA: TGTGCCAGCAGTCATAACAAGGGACTAGCGGGAGGCAATGAGCAGTTCTTC. It yields the protein CASSHNKGLAGGNEQFF.

This clonotype was seen repeatedly, ten times or more. The genes are TRBV12-3 or TRBV12-4 and TRBJ1-2; D remains ambiguous. Trimming left V 8 bases short and J 4 bases short, with 17 bases between. The CDR3 loop spans 14 amino acids. This CDR3 reads CASSTGTYGYGYTF. The CDR3 DNA reads TGTGCCAGCTCTACTGGAACGTACGGCTATGGCTACACCTTC.

This clonotype appeared a single time. J is TRBJ1-5 and V is TRBV28; D may be TRBD1 (6 bases). Germline V CDR1 and CDR2: MDHEN, SYDVKM. The CDR3 is 15 amino acids. V shed 3 bases and J shed 7 bases, with 16 bases lying between them. The CDR3 DNA is TGTGCCAGCAGTTTGATACAGGGCAGGAAGCAGCCCCAGCATTTT. Translated: CASSLIQGRKQPQHF. The variable domain in full, completed from reference TRBV28 and TRBJ1-5, reads DVKVTQSSRYLVKRTGEKVFLECVQDMDHENMFWYRQDPGLGLRLIYFSYDVKMKEKGDIPEGYSVSREKKERFSLILESASTNQTSMYLCASSLIQGRKQPQHFGDGTRLSIL.

This clonotype was recorded many times. This chain links TRBV2 with TRBJ2-5, with 11 bases that match TRBD2. J gave up 2 bases and V 8 bases, and 7 bases lay outside the gene matches. The CDR3 spans 15 residues. The germline CDR1 and CDR2 sequences are SNHLY and FYNNEI. The CDR3 spells CASGGLAGPQETQYF. CDR3 DNA sequence: TGTGCCAGCGGAGGACTAGCGGGCCCTCAAGAGACCCAGTACTTC.

The chain joins TRBV28 to TRBJ2-2, with 8 bases matching TRBD1. V lost 1 base to trimming and J lost 1 base; unmatched junction nucleotides: 11. Germline V gives CDR1 MDHEN, CDR2 SYDVKM. The CDR3 totals 19 residues. The CDR3 here is CASSLLGRGLGLNTGELFF. As DNA, the CDR3 is TGTGCCAGCAGTTTATTGGGCAGGGGGCTAGGGTTGAACACCGGGGAGCTGTTTTTT. The whole variable domain, filled in from reference TRBV28 and TRBJ2-2, reads DVKVTQSSRYLVKRTGEKVFLECVQDMDHENMFWYRQDPGLGLRLIYFSYDVKMKEKGDIPEGYSVSREKKERFSLILESASTNQTSMYLCASSLLGRGLGLNTGELFFGEGSRLTVL.

The rearrangement joins TRBV6-1 to TRBJ2-3; weak D call: TRBD2 (6 bases). Germline V lookup: CDR1 MNHNS, CDR2 SASEGT. The CDR3 contains 14 residues. The germline V and J ends were trimmed by 3 bases and 2 bases, with 9 bases remaining between them. CDR3 bases: TGTGCCAGCAGTGATGGCGGGAACACAGATACGCAGTATTTT. Its protein product is CASSDGGNTDTQYF.

This clonotype was seen at least ten times. This chain links TRBV29-1 with TRBJ2-1, with D maybe TRBD2 (5 bases). V was trimmed by 7 bases and J by 9 bases, leaving 16 bases between them. CDR1 SQVTM and CDR2 ANQGSEA come from the germline V gene. The CDR3 extends over 12 amino acids. CDR3 sequence (DNA): TGCAGCGCCGTTCTGGGAGAGGGTGAGCAGTTCTTC. Translation gives CSAVLGEGEQFF.

This clonotype has at least ten counts. V gene TRBV10-3 combines with J gene TRBJ2-5; D is unresolved. This CDR3 spans 12 amino acids. Germline values: CDR1 ENHRY, CDR2 SYGVKD. V was pared by 0 bases and J by 3 bases, with 2 bases between. CDR3: CAISESKETQYF. The CDR3 nucleotides are TGTGCCATCAGTGAGTCGAAAGAGACCCAGTACTTC.

This clonotype was counted many times. The CDR3 loop is CASSPTSGRAYEQYF. CDR3 in DNA: TGTGCCAGCAGCCCGACTAGCGGGAGGGCGTACGAGCAGTACTTC. The chain couples TRBV2 to TRBJ2-7; 14 positions match TRBD2. Per germline, CDR1 SNHLY and CDR2 FYNNEI. V trimming: 6 bases; J trimming: 4 bases; junction bases outside the gene matches: 5. The CDR3 is 15 residues long.

The chain couples TRBV20-1 to TRBJ1-5, with no clear D. The V end was cut by 0 bases, the J end by 0 bases, with 18 bases between. This CDR3 is built from 18 residues. CDR1 is DFQATT, CDR2 SNEGSKA, per germline (reference sequence). CDR3 DNA sequence: TGCAGTGCTAGAGATCTCGGTGTACAGTTAAATAGCAATCAGCCCCAGCATTTT. Protein product: CSARDLGVQLNSNQPQHF.